This TCR beta chain comes out of a study of neurological immune-mediated disorders. This CDR3 contains 13 residues. Between the trimmed V and J ends, which lost 2 bases and 1 base, there was a span of 5 bases. The germline V gene has CDR1 SGDLS and CDR2 YYNGEE. TCRdb re-called the 5' RACE reads through MiXCR, storing one row per CDR3 protein. The sample yields fewer than 80,000 distinct CDR3 sequences, around 5.5% seen once. This clonotype was observed at least ten times. What it binds is unknown. Notes on the study in general: When grouped phylogenetically, the repertoires of 18 of the 34 multiple sclerosis patients fell together in one related-CDR3 cluster, which is a possible signature. Association with the multiple sclerosis repertoire cluster was not found for any clinical or MRI feature.

Sequenced: PBMCs. The genes are TRBV9 and TRBJ2-3; maybe TRBD1 (5 bases). The TCR sequence derives from a woman aged 25 to 39 with multiple sclerosis. The CDR3 DNA is TGTGCCAGCAGCGTCAGGGGCACAGATACGCAGTATTTT. Translated: CASSVRGTDTQYF.